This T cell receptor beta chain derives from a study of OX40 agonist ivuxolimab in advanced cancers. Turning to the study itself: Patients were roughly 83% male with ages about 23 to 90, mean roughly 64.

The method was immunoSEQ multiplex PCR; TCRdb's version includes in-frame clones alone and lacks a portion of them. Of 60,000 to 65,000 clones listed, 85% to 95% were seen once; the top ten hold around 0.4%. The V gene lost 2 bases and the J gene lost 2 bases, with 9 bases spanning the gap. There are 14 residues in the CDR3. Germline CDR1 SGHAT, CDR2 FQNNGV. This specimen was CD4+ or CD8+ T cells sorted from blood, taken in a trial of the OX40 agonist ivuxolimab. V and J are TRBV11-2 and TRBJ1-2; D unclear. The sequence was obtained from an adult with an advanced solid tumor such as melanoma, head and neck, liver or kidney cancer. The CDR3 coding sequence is TGTGCCAGCAGCTTAACACTGAGAAACTATGGCTACACCTTC. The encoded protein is CASSLTLRNYGYTF. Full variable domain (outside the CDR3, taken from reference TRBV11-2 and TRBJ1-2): EAGVAQSPRYKIIEKRQSVAFWCNPISGHATLYWYQQILGQGPKLLIQFQNNGVVDDSQLPKDRFSAERLKGVDSTLKIQPAKLEDSAVYLCASSLTLRNYGYTFGSGTRLTVV.